This T cell receptor beta chain was sequenced for a study of blood T cell repertoires in COVID-19. Repertoires were generated with immunoSEQ multiplex PCR, while TCRdb's copy carries only in-frame clones and drops some. The top ten hold 3% to 3.5% of the sample, which has about 190,000 clones, roughly 83% seen once. The junction had 5 bases not matched to a gene; V was cut back by 10 bases and J by 0 bases. CDR3 length equals 14 residues. Germline values: CDR1 SNHLY, CDR2 FYNNEI. Cohorts were assigned according to the clinical history that participants reported. The source is a woman between 25 and 40 years old who had recovered from COVID-19. This sequence joins TRBV2 and TRBJ1-5; 8 bases map to TRBD1. The sample comprised PBMCs or T cells enriched from blood (not recorded which). CDR3 loop: CATSTGVSNQPQHF. CDR3 in DNA: TGTGCCACCTCGACAGGGGTTAGCAATCAGCCCCAGCATTTT.